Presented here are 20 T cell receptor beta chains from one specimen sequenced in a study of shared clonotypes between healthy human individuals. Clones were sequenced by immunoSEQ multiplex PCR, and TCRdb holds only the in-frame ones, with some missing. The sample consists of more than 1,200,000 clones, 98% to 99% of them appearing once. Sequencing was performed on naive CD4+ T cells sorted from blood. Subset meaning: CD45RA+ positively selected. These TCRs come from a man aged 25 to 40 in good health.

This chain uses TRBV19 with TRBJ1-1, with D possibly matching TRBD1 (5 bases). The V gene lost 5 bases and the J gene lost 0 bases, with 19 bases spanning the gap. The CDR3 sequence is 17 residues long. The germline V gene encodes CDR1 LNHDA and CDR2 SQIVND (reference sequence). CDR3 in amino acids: CASSPQSKTEMNTEAFF. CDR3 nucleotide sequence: TGTGCCAGTAGTCCTCAGTCGAAGACAGAAATGAACACTGAAGCTTTCTTT. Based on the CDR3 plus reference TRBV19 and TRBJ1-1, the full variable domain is DGGITQSPKYLFRKEGQNVTLSCEQNLNHDAMYWYRQDPGQGLRLIYYSQIVNDFQKGDIAEGYSVSREKKESFPLTVTSAQKNPTAFYLCASSPQSKTEMNTEAFFGQGTRLTVV.

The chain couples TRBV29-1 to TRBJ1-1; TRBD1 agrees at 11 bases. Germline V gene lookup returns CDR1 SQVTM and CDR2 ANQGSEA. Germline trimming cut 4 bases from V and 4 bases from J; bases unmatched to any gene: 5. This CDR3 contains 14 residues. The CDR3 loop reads CSVAPGQGGTEAFF. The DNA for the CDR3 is TGCAGCGTTGCCCCGGGACAGGGGGGCACTGAAGCTTTCTTT.

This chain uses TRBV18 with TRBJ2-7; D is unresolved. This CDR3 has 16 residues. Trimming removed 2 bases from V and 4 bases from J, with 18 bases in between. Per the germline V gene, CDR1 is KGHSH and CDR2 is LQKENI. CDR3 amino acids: CASSPALGSPGYEQYF. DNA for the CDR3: TGTGCCAGCTCACCAGCCCTGGGCAGCCCTGGGTACGAGCAGTACTTC.

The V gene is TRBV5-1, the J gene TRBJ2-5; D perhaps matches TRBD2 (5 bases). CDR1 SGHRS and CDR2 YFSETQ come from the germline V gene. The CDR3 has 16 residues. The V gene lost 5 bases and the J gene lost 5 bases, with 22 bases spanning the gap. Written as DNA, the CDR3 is TGCGCCAGCAGTTCGGGCGACGGGATTGTTGTCGAGACCCAGTACTTC. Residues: CASSSGDGIVVETQYF.

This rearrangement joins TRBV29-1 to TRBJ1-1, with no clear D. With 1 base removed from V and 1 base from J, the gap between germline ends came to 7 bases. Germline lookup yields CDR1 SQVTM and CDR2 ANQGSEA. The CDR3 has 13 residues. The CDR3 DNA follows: TGCAGCGTTGAAGTTCGACAGAACACTGAAGCTTTCTTT. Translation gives CSVEVRQNTEAFF.

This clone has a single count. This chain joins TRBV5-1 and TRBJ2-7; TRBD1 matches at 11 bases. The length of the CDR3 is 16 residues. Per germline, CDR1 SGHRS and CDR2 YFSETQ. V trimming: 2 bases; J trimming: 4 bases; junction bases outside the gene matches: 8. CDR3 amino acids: CASSLISGTGGYEQYF. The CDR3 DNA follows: TGCGCCAGCAGCTTAATTTCAGGGACAGGGGGTTACGAGCAGTACTTC.

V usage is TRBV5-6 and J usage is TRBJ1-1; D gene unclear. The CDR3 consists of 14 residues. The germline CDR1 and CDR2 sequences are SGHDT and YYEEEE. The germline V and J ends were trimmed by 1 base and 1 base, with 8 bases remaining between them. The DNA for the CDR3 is TGTGCCAGCAGCTTGAATTGGGGGAACACTGAAGCTTTCTTT. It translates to CASSLNWGNTEAFF.

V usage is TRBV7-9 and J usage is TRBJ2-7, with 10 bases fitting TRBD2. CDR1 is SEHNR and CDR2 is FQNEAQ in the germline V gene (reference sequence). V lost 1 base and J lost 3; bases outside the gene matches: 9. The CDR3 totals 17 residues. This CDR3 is CASSLGALAGHGYEQYF. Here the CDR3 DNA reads TGTGCCAGCAGCTTAGGAGCACTAGCGGGACACGGCTACGAGCAGTACTTC.

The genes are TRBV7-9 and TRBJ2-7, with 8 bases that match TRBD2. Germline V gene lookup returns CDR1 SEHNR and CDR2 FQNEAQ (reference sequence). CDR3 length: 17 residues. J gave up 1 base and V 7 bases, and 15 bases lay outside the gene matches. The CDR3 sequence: CASTLGREGLMSYEQYF. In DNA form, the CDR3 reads TGTGCCAGCACGCTTGGACGGGAGGGCCTAATGTCCTACGAGCAGTACTTC.

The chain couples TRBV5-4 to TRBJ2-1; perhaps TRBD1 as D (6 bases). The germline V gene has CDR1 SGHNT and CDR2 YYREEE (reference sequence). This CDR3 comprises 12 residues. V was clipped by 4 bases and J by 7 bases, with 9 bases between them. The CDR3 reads CASSPQGNEQFF. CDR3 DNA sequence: TGTGCCAGCAGCCCACAGGGTAATGAGCAGTTCTTC.

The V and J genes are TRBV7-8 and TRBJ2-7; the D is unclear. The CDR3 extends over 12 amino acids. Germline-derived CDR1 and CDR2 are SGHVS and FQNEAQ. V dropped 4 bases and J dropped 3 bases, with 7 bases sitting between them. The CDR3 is CASSSFYYEQYF. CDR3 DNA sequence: TGTGCCAGCAGCTCCTTCTACTACGAGCAGTACTTC.

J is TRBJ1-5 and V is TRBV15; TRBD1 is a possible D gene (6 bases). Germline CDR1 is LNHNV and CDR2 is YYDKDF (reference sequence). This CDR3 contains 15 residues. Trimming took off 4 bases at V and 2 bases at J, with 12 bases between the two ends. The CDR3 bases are TGTGCCACCAGCAAACAGGGTAGCGGCAATCAGCCCCAGCATTTT. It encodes CATSKQGSGNQPQHF.

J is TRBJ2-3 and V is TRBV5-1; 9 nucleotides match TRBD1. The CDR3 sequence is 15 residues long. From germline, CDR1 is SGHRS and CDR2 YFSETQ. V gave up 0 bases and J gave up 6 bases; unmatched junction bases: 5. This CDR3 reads CASSLEPTGGDTQYF. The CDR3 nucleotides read TGCGCCAGCAGCTTGGAACCTACAGGGGGCGATACGCAGTATTTT. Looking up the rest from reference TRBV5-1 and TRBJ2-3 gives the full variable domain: KAGVTQTPRYLIKTRGQQVTLSCSPISGHRSVSWYQQTPGQGLQFLFEYFSETQRNKGNFPGRFSGRQFSNSRSEMNVSTLELGDSALYLCASSLEPTGGDTQYFGPGTRLTVL.

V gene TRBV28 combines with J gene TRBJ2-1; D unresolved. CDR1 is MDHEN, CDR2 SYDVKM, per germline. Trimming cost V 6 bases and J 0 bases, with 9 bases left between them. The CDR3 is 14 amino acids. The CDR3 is CASRSVSSYNEQFF. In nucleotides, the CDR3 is TGTGCCAGCAGGTCGGTAAGCTCCTACAATGAGCAGTTCTTC. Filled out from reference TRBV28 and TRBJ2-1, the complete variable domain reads DVKVTQSSRYLVKRTGEKVFLECVQDMDHENMFWYRQDPGLGLRLIYFSYDVKMKEKGDIPEGYSVSREKKERFSLILESASTNQTSMYLCASRSVSSYNEQFFGPGTRLTVL.

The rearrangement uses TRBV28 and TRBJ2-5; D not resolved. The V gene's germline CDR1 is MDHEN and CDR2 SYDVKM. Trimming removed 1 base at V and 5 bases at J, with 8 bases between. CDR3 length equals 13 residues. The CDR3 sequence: CASSLLTAETQYF. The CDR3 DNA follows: TGTGCCAGCAGTTTATTGACCGCGGAGACCCAGTACTTC.

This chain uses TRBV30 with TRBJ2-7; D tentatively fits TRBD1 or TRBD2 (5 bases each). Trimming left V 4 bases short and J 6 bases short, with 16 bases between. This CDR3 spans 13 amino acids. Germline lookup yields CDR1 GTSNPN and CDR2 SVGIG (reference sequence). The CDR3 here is CAWNLVGVGEQYF. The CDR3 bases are TGTGCCTGGAATCTGGTGGGGGTTGGCGAGCAGTACTTC.

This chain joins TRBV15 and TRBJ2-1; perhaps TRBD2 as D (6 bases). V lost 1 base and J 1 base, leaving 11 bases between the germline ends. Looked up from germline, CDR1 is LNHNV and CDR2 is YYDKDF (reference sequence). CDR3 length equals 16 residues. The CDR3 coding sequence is TGTGCCACCAGCAGAGGTGCGGGACCTTCCTACAATGAGCAGTTCTTC. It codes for CATSRGAGPSYNEQFF.

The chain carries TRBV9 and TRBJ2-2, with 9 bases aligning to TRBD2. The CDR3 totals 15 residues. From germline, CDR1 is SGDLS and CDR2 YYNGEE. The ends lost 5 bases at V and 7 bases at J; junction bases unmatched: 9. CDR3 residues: CASRRGSGSLGELFF. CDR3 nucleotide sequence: TGTGCCAGCAGACGGGGTAGCGGGAGCCTCGGGGAGCTGTTTTTT.

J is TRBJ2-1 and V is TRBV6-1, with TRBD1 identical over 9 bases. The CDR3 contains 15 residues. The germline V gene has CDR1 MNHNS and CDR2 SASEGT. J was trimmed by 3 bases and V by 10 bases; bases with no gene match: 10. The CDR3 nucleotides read TGTGCCATAGAGACCGGGACAGGGTTCTACAATGAGCAGTTCTTC. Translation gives CAIETGTGFYNEQFF.

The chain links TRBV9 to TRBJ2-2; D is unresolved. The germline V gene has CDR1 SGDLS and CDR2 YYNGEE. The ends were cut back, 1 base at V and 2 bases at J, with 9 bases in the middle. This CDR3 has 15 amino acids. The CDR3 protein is CASSVPPENTGELFF. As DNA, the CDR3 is TGTGCCAGCAGCGTACCGCCGGAAAACACCGGGGAGCTGTTTTTT.